This TCR beta chain is drawn from a study of T-cell reconstitution after alpha-beta-depleted transplantation in children. Unique molecular identifiers were used in preparing the TCRbeta library. TCRdb used MiXCR to reprocess the PCR reads, holding one entry per CDR3 protein. The data show some 460,000 distinct CDR3 sequences, about 16% seen once. As to this clonotype: Its antigen is as yet unknown.

Study-wide results and limits: About two months after transplant, alpha-beta T cells reportedly came from several hundred expanded graft clones.

The sequence was obtained from a boy under three years old who had a stem cell transplant for Wiskott-Aldrich syndrome, so the T cells may come from the graft donor. Material: PBMCs, mostly from graft donor cells, obtained 360 days after TCRalphabeta/CD19-depleted stem cell transplant.

The CDR3, as DNA: TGTGCCAGCAGTTTTCGGACAGGGCACAATGAGCAGTTCTTC. Its protein product is CASSFRTGHNEQFF. V is TRBV27 and J is TRBJ2-1; TRBD1 agrees at 8 bases. This CDR3 is built from 14 residues. J gave up 5 bases and V 3 bases, and 3 bases lay outside the gene matches. CDR1 MNHEY and CDR2 SMNVEV come from the germline V gene (reference sequence).